This TCR beta chain was sequenced during a study of blood T cells in healthy people across ages. Next came a second PCR, run for about 6 to 11 cycles, which used a sample-barcoded 5' primer along with a J-beta primer mix. The template-switch adaptor, which had 12 random nucleotides, put a tag on each cDNA molecule. MiXCR, run by TCRdb on the 5' RACE reads, gives a single entry per CDR3 protein. The table has 1.5 million to 1.8 million distinct CDR3 sequences, approximately 43% seen once. Donors each provided ten milliliters of peripheral blood. The authors extracted at least 6 micrograms of total RNA per sample. Sequencing used blood. This TCR was recovered from a woman aged 18-30 years in good health.

The DNA of the CDR3 is TGTGCCAGCAGCTTAGAGATAGCCTACAATGAGCAGTTCTTC. Protein: CASSLEIAYNEQFF. The genes are TRBV7-2 and TRBJ2-1; D unclear. V lost 1 base and J 2 bases, leaving 6 bases between the germline ends. The CDR3 sequence is 14 residues long. The V gene's germline CDR1 is SGHTA and CDR2 FQGNSA.